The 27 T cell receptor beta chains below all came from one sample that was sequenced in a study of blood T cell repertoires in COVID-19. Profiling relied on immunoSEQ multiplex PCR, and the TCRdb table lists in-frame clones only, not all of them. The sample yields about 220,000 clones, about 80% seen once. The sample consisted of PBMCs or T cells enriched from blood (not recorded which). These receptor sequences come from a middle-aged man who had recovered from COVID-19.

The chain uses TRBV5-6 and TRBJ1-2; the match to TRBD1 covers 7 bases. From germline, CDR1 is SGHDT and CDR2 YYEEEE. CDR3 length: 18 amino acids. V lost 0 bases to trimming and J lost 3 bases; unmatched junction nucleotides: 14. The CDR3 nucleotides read TGTGCCAGCAGCTTGGGCGCAATAGGGGGCGAACGGGACTATGGCTACACCTTC. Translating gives CASSLGAIGGERDYGYTF.

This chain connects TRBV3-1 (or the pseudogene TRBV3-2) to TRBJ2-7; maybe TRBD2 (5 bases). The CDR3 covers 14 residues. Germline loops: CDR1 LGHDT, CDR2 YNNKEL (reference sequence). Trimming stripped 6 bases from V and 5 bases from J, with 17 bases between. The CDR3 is CASSWTARTHEQYF. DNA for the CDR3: TGTGCCAGCAGTTGGACTGCCCGGACCCACGAGCAGTACTTC.

CDR3 bases: TGTGCCAGCAGCGGACAAAATCACGAGCAGTACTTC. It translates to CASSGQNHEQYF. The V and J genes are TRBV9 and TRBJ2-7; no clear D gene. Germline CDR1 is SGDLS and CDR2 is YYNGEE. This CDR3 region has 12 residues. V was clipped by 3 bases and J by 5 bases, with 9 bases between them.

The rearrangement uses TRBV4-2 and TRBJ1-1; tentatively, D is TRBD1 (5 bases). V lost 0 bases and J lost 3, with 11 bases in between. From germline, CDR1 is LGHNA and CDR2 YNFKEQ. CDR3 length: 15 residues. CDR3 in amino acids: CASSQEGGYHTEAFF. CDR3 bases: TGTGCCAGCAGCCAAGAGGGGGGTTACCACACTGAAGCTTTCTTT.

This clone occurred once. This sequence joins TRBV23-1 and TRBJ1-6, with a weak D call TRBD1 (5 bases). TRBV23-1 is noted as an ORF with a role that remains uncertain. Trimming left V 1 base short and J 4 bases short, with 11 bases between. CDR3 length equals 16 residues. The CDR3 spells CASSQWGGPYNSPLHF. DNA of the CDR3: TGCGCCAGCAGTCAATGGGGGGGACCTTATAATTCACCCCTCCACTTT.

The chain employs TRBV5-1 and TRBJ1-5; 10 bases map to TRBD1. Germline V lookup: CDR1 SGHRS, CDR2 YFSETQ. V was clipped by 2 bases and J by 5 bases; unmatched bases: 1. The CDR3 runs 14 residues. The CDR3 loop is CASSFGTGDQPQHF. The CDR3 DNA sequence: TGCGCCAGCAGCTTCGGGACAGGGGATCAGCCCCAGCATTTT.

The CDR3 DNA sequence: TGTGCCAGCAGCTCCCTCCGGTTAGCGGGAGGGCAAGAGACCCAGTACTTC. Amino acid sequence: CASSSLRLAGGQETQYF. This rearrangement joins TRBV7-9 to TRBJ2-5, with 11 bases aligning to TRBD2. Losses at the gene ends were 4 bases for V and 2 bases for J; bases not matched to a gene: 9. The CDR3 is 17 residues long. Per the germline V gene, CDR1 is SEHNR and CDR2 is FQNEAQ (reference sequence).

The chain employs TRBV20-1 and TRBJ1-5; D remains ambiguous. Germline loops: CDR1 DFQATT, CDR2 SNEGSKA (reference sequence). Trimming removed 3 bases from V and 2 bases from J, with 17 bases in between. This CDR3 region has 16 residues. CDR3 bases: TGCAGTGCTAGTGGTCGGGTTGGTATCCGCAATCAGCCCCAGCATTTT. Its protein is CSASGRVGIRNQPQHF.

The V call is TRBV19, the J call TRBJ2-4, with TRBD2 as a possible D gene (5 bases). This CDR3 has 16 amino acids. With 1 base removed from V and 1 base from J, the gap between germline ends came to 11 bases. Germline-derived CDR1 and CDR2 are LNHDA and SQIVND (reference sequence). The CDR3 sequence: CASSIVEGRAKNIQYF. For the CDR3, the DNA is TGTGCCAGTAGTATAGTTGAGGGTCGGGCCAAAAACATTCAGTACTTC.

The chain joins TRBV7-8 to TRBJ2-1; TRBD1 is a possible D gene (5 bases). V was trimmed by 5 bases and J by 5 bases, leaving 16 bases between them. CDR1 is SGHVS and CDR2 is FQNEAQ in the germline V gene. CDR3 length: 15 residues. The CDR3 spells CASSPRRVGDNEQFF. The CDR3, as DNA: TGTGCCAGCAGCCCTAGACGGGTAGGGGACAATGAGCAGTTCTTC. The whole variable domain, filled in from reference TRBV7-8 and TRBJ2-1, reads GAGVSQSPRYKVAKRGQDVALRCDPISGHVSLFWYQQALGQGPEFLTYFQNEAQLDKSGLPSDRFFAERPEGSVSTLKIQRTQQEDSAVYLCASSPRRVGDNEQFFGPGTRLTVL.

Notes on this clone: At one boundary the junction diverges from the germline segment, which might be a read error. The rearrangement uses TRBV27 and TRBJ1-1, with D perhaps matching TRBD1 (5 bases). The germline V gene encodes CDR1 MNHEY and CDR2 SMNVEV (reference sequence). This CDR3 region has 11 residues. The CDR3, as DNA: TGTGCCAGCGGGGTCAGTTCAGGGCATAGATTT. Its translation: CASGVSSGHRF.

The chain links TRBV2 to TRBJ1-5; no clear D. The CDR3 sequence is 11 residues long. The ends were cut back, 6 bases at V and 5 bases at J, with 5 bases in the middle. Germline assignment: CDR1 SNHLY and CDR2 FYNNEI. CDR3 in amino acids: CASRIYQPQHF. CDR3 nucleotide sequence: TGTGCCAGCAGAATATATCAGCCCCAGCATTTT.

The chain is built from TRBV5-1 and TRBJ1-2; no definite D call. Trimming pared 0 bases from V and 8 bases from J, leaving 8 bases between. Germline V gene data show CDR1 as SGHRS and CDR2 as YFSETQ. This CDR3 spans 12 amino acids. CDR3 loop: CASSLESEGYTF. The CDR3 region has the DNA TGCGCCAGCAGCTTGGAATCAGAAGGCTACACCTTC.

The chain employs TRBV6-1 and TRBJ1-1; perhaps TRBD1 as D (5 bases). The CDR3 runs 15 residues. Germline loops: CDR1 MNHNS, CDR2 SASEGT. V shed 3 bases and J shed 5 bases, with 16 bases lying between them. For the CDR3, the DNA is TGTGCCAGCAGTGAGTCCCGGGCAGGGAAAACTGAAGCTTTCTTT. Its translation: CASSESRAGKTEAFF.

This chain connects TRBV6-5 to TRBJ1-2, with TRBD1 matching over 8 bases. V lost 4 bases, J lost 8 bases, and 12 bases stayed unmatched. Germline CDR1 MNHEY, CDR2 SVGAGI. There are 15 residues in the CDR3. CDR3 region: CASSSNPTGGDGYTF. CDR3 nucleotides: TGTGCCAGCAGTTCAAACCCTACAGGGGGTGACGGCTACACCTTC.

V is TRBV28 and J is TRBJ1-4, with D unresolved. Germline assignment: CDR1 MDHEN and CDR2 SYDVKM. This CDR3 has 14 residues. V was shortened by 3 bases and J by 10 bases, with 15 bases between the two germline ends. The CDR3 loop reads CASSFPWVTGKLFF. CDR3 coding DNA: TGTGCCAGCAGTTTTCCTTGGGTAACGGGAAAACTGTTTTTT. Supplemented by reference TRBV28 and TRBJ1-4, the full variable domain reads DVKVTQSSRYLVKRTGEKVFLECVQDMDHENMFWYRQDPGLGLRLIYFSYDVKMKEKGDIPEGYSVSREKKERFSLILESASTNQTSMYLCASSFPWVTGKLFFGSGTQLSVL.

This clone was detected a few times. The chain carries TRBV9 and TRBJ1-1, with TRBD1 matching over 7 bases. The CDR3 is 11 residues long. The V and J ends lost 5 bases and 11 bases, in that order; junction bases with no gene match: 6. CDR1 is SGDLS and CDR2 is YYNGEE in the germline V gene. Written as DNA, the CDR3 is TGTGCCAGCAGTCGAGACAGGGAGGCTTTCTTT. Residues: CASSRDREAFF.

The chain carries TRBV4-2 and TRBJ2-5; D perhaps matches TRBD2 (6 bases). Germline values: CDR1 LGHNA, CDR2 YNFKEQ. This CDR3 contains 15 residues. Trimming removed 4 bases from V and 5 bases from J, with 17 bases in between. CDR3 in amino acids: CASSRGDEAGETQYF. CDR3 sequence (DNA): TGTGCCAGCAGCCGGGGGGATGAGGCAGGGGAGACCCAGTACTTC.

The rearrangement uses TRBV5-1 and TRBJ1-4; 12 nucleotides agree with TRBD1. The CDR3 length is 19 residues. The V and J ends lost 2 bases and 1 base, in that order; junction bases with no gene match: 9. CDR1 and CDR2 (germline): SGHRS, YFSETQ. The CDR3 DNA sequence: TGCGCCAGCAGCTTACTTCCCGGGACAGGGGGCGGAACTAATGAAAAACTGTTTTTT. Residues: CASSLLPGTGGGTNEKLFF.

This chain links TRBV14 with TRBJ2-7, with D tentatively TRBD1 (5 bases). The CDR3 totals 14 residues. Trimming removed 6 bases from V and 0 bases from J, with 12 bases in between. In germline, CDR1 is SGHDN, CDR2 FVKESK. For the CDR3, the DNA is TGTGCCAGCAGGGAAACAGGCCGCTCCTACGAGCAGTACTTC. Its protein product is CASRETGRSYEQYF.

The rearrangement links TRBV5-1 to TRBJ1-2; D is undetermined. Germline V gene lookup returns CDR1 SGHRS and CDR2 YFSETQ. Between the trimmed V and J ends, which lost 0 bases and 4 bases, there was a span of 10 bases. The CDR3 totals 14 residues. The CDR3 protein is CASSLESEAYGYTF. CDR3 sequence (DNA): TGCGCCAGCAGCTTGGAATCTGAAGCCTATGGCTACACCTTC.

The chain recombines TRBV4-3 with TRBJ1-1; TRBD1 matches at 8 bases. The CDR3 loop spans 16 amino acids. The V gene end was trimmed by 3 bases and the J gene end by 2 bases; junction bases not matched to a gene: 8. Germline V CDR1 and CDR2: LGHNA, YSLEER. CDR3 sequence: CASSHLTGQGNTEAFF. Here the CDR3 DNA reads TGCGCCAGCAGCCATTTAACAGGACAGGGCAACACTGAAGCTTTCTTT.

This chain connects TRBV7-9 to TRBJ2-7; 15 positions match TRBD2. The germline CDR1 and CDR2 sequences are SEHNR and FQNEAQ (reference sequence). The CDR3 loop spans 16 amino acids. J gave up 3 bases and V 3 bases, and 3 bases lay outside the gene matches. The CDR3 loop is CASSFGTSGGHYEQYF. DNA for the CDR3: TGTGCCAGCAGCTTTGGGACTAGCGGGGGGCACTACGAGCAGTACTTC. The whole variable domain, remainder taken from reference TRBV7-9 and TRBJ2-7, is DTGVSQNPRHKITKRGQNVTFRCDPISEHNRLYWYRQTLGQGPEFLTYFQNEAQLEKSRLLSDRFSAERPKGSFSTLEIQRTEQGDSAMYLCASSFGTSGGHYEQYFGPGTRLTVT.

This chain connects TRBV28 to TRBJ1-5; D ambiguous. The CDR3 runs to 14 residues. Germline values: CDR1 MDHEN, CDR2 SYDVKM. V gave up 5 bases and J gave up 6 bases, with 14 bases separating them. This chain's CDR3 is CASSERHGLQPQHF. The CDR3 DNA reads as TGTGCCAGCAGTGAAAGGCACGGACTTCAGCCCCAGCATTTT. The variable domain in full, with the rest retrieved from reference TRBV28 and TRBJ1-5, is DVKVTQSSRYLVKRTGEKVFLECVQDMDHENMFWYRQDPGLGLRLIYFSYDVKMKEKGDIPEGYSVSREKKERFSLILESASTNQTSMYLCASSERHGLQPQHFGDGTRLSIL.

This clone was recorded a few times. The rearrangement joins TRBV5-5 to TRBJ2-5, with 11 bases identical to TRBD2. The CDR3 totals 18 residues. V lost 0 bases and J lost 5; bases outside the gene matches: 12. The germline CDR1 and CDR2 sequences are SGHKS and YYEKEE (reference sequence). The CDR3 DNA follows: TGTGCCAGCAGCTTGGCCGCTAGCGGGGGGCCGGGGAGGGAGACCCAGTACTTC. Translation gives CASSLAASGGPGRETQYF.

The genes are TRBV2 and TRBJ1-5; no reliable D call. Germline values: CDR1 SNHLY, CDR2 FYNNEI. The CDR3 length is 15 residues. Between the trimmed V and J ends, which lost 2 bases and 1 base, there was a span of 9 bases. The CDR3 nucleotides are TGTGCCAGCAGTGAAAGAGCTTGGAGCAATCAGCCCCAGCATTTT. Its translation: CASSERAWSNQPQHF.

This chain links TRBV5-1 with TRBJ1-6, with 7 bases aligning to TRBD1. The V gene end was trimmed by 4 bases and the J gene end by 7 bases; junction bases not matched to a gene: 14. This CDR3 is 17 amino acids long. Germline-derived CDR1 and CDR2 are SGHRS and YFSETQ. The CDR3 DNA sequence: TGCGCCAGCAGCCTGAAACCTACCGGGACAGAGAATTCACCCCTCCACTTT. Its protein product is CASSLKPTGTENSPLHF.